The rows below give T cell receptor beta chains drawn from one sample of a study of blood T cell repertoires in COVID-19. The data were produced by immunoSEQ multiplex PCR, yet TCRdb's version contains in-frame clones alone and is incomplete. The table shows 95,000 to 150,000 clones, with 65% to 85% occurring only once. Sequenced: peripheral blood. These receptors came from a man aged 30 to 45 with COVID-19, enrolled during active disease. CDR3s include the opening cysteine and the closing phenylalanine or tryptophan. The order of the fields is D gene, clone size, J gene, V gene, CDR3 protein, CDR3 DNA. D genes are given only for firm matches. Size is stated for part of the rows, as once, few or many counts, or as a class when the clone is expanded.

TRBD2,-,TRBJ2-1,TRBV10-2,CASRADGAGDLNEQFF,TGCGCCAGCAGGGCGGATGGAGCGGGAGACCTCAATGAGCAGTTCTTC
TRBD2,-,TRBJ2-3,TRBV6-2/TRBV6-3,CASSYPKAGGYTDTQYF,TGTGCCAGCAGTTACCCCAAAGCGGGGGGGTACACAGATACGCAGTATTTT
-,-,TRBJ1-2,TRBV12-3/TRBV12-4,CASTLGSFYGYTF,TGTGCCAGCACACTGGGCAGCTTTTATGGCTACACCTTC
-,-,TRBJ2-7,TRBV3-1/TRBV3-2,CASSQAGLANEQYF,TGTGCCAGCAGCCAAGCGGGACTTGCGAACGAGCAGTACTTC
TRBD1,-,TRBJ2-5,TRBV13,CASSSRGTGRETQYF,TGTGCCAGCAGCTCGCGGGGGACAGGGAGAGAGACCCAGTACTTC
TRBD2,-,TRBJ2-3,TRBV11-3,CASSPWTSGGPTDTQYF,TGTGCCAGCAGCCCCTGGACTAGCGGGGGGCCAACAGATACGCAGTATTTT
-,-,TRBJ1-5,TRBV19,CASSRAPGNQPQHF,TGTGCCAGTAGCCGAGCCCCCGGCAATCAGCCCCAGCATTTT
TRBD1,-,TRBJ2-5,TRBV3-1/TRBV3-2,CASQGPPPPRTGRTETQYF,TGTGCCAGCCAAGGTCCCCCCCCGCCGAGGACAGGGAGAACGGAGACCCAGTACTTC
TRBD1,-,TRBJ2-3,TRBV12-3/TRBV12-4,CASLLTGTDTQYF,TGTGCCAGCCTTTTGACAGGGACAGATACGCAGTATTTT
-,-,TRBJ1-3,TRBV19,CASSIPGRDSGNTIYF,TGTGCCAGTAGTATACCCGGACGGGACTCTGGAAACACCATATATTTT
TRBD2,few,TRBJ2-7,TRBV19,CASSPVPHKTGTSKYEQYF,TGTGCCAGTAGTCCGGTTCCTCACAAAACCGGGACTAGTAAATACGAGCAGTACTTC
TRBD1,many,TRBJ1-1,TRBV6-2/TRBV6-3,CASSSTGGIMNTEAFF,TGTGCCAGCAGTTCCACAGGGGGCATAATGAACACTGAAGCTTTCTTT
TRBD1,once,TRBJ1-1,TRBV5-6,CASMEQTGLLPDSEAFF,TGTGCCAGCATGGAGCAGACAGGGCTCCTCCCTGATTCTGAAGCTTTCTTT
-,-,TRBJ2-7,TRBV27,CASRGDPPEQYF,TGTGCCAGCAGGGGCGATCCTCCCGAGCAGTACTTC
-,-,TRBJ1-1,TRBV6-5,CASSPGGVNTEAFF,TGTGCCAGCAGCCCGGGGGGGGTGAACACTGAAGCTTTCTTT
TRBD1,-,TRBJ2-7,TRBV5-1,CASSLVPPGQASYEQYF,TGCGCCAGCAGCTTGGTCCCCCCCGGACAGGCCTCCTACGAGCAGTACTTC
TRBD2,-,TRBJ2-1,TRBV9,CASSSSGGAYNEQFF,TGTGCCAGCAGCTCCAGCGGGGGGGCTTACAATGAGCAGTTCTTC